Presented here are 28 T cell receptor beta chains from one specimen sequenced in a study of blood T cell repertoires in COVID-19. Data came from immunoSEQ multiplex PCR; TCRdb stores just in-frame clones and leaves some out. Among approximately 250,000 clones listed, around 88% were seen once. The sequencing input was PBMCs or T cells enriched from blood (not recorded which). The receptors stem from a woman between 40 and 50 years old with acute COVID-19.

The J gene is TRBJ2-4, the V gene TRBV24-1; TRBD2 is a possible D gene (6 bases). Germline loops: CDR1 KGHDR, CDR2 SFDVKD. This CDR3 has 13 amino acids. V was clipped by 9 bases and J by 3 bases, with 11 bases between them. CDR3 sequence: CATEPGDKNIQYF. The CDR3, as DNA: TGTGCCACCGAACCGGGAGACAAAAACATTCAGTACTTC.

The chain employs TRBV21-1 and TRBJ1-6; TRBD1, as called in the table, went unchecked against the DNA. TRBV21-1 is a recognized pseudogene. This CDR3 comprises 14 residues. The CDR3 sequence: CASSPRDTNSPLHF. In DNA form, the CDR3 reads TGTGCCAGCAGCCCTCGGGACACTAATTCACCCCTCCACTTT.

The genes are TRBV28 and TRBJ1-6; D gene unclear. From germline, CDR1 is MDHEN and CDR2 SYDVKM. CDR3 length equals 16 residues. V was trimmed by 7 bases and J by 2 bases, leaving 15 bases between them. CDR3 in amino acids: CASTPGGLAYNSPLHF. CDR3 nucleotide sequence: TGTGCCAGCACCCCGGGAGGTCTCGCCTATAATTCACCCCTCCACTTT.

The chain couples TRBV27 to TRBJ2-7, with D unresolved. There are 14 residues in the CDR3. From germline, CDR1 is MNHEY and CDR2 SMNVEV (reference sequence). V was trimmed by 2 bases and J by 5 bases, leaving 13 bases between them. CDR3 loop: CASSLTGSVHEQYF. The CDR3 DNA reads TGTGCCAGCAGTTTAACCGGCAGCGTCCACGAGCAGTACTTC.

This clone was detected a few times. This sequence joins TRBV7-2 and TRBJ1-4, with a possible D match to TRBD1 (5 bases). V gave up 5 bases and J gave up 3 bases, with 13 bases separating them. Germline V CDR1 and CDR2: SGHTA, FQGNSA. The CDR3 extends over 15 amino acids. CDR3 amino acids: CASSPVGGSNEKLFF. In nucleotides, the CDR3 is TGTGCCAGCAGCCCGGTGGGGGGATCTAATGAAAAACTGTTTTTT.

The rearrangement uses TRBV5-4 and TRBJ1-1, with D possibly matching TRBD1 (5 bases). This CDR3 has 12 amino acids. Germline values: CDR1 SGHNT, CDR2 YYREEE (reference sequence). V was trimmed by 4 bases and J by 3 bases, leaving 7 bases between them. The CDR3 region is CASSPRDTEAFF. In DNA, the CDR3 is TGTGCCAGCAGCCCCAGGGACACTGAAGCTTTCTTT.

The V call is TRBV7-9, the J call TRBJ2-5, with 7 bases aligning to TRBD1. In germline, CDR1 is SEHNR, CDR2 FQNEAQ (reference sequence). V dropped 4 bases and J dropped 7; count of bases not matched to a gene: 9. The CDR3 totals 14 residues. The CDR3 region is CASSYRGALPTQYF. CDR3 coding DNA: TGTGCCAGCAGCTACAGGGGCGCGTTGCCGACCCAGTACTTC.

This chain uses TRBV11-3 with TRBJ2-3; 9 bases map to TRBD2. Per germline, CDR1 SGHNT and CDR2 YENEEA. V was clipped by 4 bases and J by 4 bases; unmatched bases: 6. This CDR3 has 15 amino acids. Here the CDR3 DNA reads TGTGCCAGCAGCTCTAGCGGGGTCCCCCCAGATACGCAGTATTTT. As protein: CASSSSGVPPDTQYF.

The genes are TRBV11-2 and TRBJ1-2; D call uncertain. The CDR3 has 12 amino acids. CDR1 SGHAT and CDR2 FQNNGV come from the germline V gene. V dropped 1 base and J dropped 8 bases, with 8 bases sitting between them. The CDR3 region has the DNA TGTGCCAGCAGCTTAGGGGCCCCGGGCTACACCTTC. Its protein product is CASSLGAPGYTF.

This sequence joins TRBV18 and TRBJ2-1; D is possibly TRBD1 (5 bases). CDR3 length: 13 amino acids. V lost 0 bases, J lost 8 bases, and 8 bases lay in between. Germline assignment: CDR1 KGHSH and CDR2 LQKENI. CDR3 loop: CASSPPQGYEQFF. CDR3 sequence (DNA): TGTGCCAGCTCACCACCGCAGGGCTATGAGCAGTTCTTC.

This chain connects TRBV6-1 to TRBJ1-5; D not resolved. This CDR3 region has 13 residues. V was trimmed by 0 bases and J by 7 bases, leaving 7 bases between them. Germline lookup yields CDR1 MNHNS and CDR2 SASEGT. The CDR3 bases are TGTGCCAGCAGTGAAGCCGGGGAACAGCCCCAGCATTTT. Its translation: CASSEAGEQPQHF.

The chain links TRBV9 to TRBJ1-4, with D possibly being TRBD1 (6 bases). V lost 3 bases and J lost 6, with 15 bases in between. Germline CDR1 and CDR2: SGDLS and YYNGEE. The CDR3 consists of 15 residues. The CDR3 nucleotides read TGTGCCAGCAGCGCGGCCCAGGGGATTTATGAAAAACTGTTTTTT. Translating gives CASSAAQGIYEKLFF.

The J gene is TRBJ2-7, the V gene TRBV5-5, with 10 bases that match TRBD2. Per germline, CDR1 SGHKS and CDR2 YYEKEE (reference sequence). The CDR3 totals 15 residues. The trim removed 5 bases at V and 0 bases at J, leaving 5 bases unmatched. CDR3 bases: TGTGCCAGCAGGCAGACTAGCGGGCACTCCTACGAGCAGTACGTC. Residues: CASRQTSGHSYEQYV.

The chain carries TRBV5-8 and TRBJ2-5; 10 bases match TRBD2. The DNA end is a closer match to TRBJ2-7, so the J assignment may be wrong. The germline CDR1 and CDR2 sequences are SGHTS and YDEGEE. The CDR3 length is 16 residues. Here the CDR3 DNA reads TGTGCCAGCAGCTTGGCGCTAGCGGGGGTCTCCTACGAGCAGTACTTC. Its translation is CASSLALAGVSYEQYF.

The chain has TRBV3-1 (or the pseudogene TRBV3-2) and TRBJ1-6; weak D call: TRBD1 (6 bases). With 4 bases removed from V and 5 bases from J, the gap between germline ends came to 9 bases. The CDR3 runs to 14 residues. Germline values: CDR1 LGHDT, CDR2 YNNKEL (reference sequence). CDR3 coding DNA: TGTGCCAGCAGCCCGACAGGAAATAATTCACCCCTCCACTTT. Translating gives CASSPTGNNSPLHF.

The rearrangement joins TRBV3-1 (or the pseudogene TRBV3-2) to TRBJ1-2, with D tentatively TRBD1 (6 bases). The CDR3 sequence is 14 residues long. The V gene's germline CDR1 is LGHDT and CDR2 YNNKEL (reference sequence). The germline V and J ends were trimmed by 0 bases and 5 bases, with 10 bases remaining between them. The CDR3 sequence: CASSQENRVYGYTF. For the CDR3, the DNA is TGTGCCAGCAGCCAAGAAAACAGGGTTTATGGCTACACCTTC.

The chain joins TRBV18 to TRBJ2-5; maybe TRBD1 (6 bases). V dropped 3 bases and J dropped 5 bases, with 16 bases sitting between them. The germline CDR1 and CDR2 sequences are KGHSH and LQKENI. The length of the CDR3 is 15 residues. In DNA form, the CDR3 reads TGTGCCAGCTCACCTTCTCCGACAGGTTTCGAGACCCAGTACTTC. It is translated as CASSPSPTGFETQYF.

DNA for the CDR3: TGTGCCAGCAGCCAGGCGAGAGGGACAGGGTCTAATGAAAAACTGTTTTTT. Protein sequence: CASSQARGTGSNEKLFF. The chain links TRBV3-1 (or the pseudogene TRBV3-2) to TRBJ1-4, with 9 bases that match TRBD1. J lost 3 bases, V lost 3 bases, and 8 bases had no gene match. The CDR3 loop spans 17 amino acids. Germline CDR1 and CDR2: LGHDT and YNNKEL (reference sequence).

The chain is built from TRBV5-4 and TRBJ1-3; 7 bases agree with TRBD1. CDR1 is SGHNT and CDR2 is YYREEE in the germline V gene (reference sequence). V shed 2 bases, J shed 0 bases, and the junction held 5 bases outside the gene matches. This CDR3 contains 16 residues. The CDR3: CASSFPGTASGNTIYF. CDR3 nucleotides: TGTGCCAGCAGCTTTCCCGGGACAGCCTCTGGAAACACCATATATTTT.

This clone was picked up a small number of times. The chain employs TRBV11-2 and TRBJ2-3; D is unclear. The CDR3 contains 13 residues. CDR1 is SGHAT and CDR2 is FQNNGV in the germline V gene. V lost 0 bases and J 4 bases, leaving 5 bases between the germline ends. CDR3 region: CASSLDRADTQYF. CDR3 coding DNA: TGTGCCAGCAGCTTAGATCGGGCAGATACGCAGTATTTT.

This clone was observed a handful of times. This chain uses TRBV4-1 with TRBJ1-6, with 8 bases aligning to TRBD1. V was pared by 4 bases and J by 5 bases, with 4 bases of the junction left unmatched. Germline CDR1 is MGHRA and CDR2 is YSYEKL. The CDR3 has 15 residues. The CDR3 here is CASSRQTGDNSPLHF. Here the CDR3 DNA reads TGCGCCAGCAGCCGGCAGACAGGGGATAATTCACCCCTCCACTTT.

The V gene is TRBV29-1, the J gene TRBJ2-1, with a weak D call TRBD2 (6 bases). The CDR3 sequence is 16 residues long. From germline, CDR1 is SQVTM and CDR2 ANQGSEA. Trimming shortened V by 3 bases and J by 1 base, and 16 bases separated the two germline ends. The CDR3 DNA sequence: TGCAGCGTTGAGGGTCGGGGGAGTCCATCCTACAATGAGCAGTTCTTC. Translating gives CSVEGRGSPSYNEQFF.

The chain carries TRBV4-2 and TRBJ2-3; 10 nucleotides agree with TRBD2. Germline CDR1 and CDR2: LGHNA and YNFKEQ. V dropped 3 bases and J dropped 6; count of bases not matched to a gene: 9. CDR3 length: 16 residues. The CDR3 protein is CASSQGSSGGGDTQYF. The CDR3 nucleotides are TGTGCCAGCAGCCAGGGATCTAGCGGGGGAGGTGATACGCAGTATTTT.

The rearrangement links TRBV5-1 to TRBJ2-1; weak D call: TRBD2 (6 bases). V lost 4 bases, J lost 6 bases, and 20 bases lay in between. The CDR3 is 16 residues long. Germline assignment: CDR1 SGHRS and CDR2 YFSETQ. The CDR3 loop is CASSPFASESTNEQFF. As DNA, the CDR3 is TGCGCCAGCAGCCCATTCGCTAGCGAGAGTACCAATGAGCAGTTCTTC.

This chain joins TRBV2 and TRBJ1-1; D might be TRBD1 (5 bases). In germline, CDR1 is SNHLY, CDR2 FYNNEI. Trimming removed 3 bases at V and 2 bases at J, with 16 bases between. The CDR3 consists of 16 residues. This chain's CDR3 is CASSEVWGEFNTEAFF. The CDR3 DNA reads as TGTGCCAGCAGTGAGGTTTGGGGCGAGTTTAACACTGAAGCTTTCTTT.

The CDR3 loop is CSVEPGHLPYEQYV. CDR3 bases: TGCAGCGTTGAGCCGGGACACCTACCCTACGAGCAGTACGTC. This chain joins TRBV29-1 and TRBJ2-7, with a weak D call TRBD1 (6 bases). This CDR3 region has 14 residues. The germline V gene has CDR1 SQVTM and CDR2 ANQGSEA. Trimming stripped 3 bases from V and 2 bases from J, with 14 bases between.

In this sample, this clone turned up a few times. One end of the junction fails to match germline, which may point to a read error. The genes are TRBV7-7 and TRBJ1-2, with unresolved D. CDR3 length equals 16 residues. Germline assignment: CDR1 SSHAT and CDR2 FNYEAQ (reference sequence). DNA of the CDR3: TGTGCTAGCAGCCCGAAATTTGGGAGACCGAACTATGGCTACACCTTC. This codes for CASSPKFGRPNYGYTF.

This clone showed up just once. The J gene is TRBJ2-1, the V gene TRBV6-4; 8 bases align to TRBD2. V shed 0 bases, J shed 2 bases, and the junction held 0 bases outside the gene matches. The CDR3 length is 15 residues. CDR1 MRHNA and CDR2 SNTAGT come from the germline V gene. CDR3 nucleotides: TGTGCCAGCAGTGACTCTAGCGGGACCTACAATGAGCAGTTCTTC. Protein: CASSDSSGTYNEQFF.